These 16 T cell receptor beta chains share one sample of origin, sequenced in a study of T cell responses to AZD1222 COVID-19 vaccine. Data came from immunoSEQ multiplex PCR; TCRdb stores just in-frame clones and leaves some out. Of 130,000 or so clones in the sample, roughly 90% were seen once. Here the sequenced sample was peripheral blood, taken on day 0 of AZD1222 vaccination. The receptors stem from an adult in good health.

The chain recombines TRBV2 with TRBJ1-6, with D tentatively TRBD1 (5 bases). CDR1 is SNHLY, CDR2 FYNNEI, per germline. V shed 8 bases and J shed 9 bases, with 17 bases lying between them. The CDR3 is made up of 14 amino acids. CDR3 amino acids: CASSVGAGPSPLHF. Written as DNA, the CDR3 is TGTGCCAGCTCCGTTGGGGCAGGGCCTTCACCCCTCCACTTT. Looking up the rest from reference TRBV2 and TRBJ1-6 gives the full variable domain: EPEVTQTPSHQVTQMGQEVILRCVPISNHLYFYWYRQILGQKVEFLVSFYNNEISEKSEIFDDQFSVERPDGSNFTLKIRSTKLEDSAMYFCASSVGAGPSPLHFGNGTRLTVT.

This clone appeared a single time. The chain recombines TRBV30 with TRBJ1-6; D is uncertain. CDR3 size: 15 residues. V lost 0 bases and J 3 bases, leaving 9 bases between the germline ends. CDR1 is GTSNPN, CDR2 SVGIG, per germline (reference sequence). For the CDR3, the DNA is TGTGCCTGGAGTGTAGGTGGGCTCTATAATTCACCCCTCCACTTT. Translation: CAWSVGGLYNSPLHF.

The chain couples TRBV27 to TRBJ1-3; D remains ambiguous. CDR1 is MNHEY and CDR2 is SMNVEV in the germline V gene (reference sequence). The CDR3 is made up of 15 amino acids. Trimming stripped 1 base from V and 2 bases from J, with 9 bases between. The CDR3 reads CASSLYSAAGNTIYF. In DNA form, the CDR3 reads TGTGCCAGCAGTTTATACTCCGCTGCTGGAAACACCATATATTTT.

The rearrangement uses TRBV7-6 and TRBJ2-5, with D possibly being TRBD1 (6 bases). Germline values: CDR1 SGHVS, CDR2 FNYEAQ. The ends were cut back, 0 bases at V and 5 bases at J, with 13 bases in the middle. CDR3 length equals 15 residues. The CDR3 reads CASSLAGSGVETQYF. DNA for the CDR3: TGTGCCAGCAGCTTAGCGGGATCAGGGGTGGAGACCCAGTACTTC.

This clone has a handful of counts. This chain uses TRBV19 with TRBJ2-6; tentatively, D is TRBD2 (7 bases). The V gene lost 5 bases and the J gene lost 5 bases, with 16 bases spanning the gap. The CDR3 consists of 16 residues. The V gene's germline CDR1 is LNHDA and CDR2 SQIVND (reference sequence). CDR3 in amino acids: CASSDYTGGWANVLTF. CDR3 coding DNA: TGTGCCAGTAGTGACTACACGGGGGGCTGGGCCAACGTCCTGACTTTC.

This chain uses TRBV6-5 with TRBJ2-2, with 7 nucleotides matching TRBD1. The CDR3 has 13 amino acids. V was clipped by 7 bases and J by 13 bases; unmatched bases: 12. Per the germline V gene, CDR1 is MNHEY and CDR2 is SVGAGI. CDR3 coding DNA: TGTGCCAGCACCGAGCGAGGGGGCCTAGGGCTGTTTTTT. This codes for CASTERGGLGLFF.

CDR3 sequence: CSASLDFHSGNTIYF. As DNA, the CDR3 is TGCAGTGCTAGTCTCGACTTCCACTCTGGAAACACCATATATTTT. The rearrangement joins TRBV20-1 to TRBJ1-3; D not certain. Germline assignment: CDR1 DFQATT and CDR2 SNEGSKA (reference sequence). The CDR3 spans 15 residues. Between the trimmed V and J ends, which lost 3 bases and 0 bases, there was a span of 12 bases.

This sequence joins TRBV27 and TRBJ1-2; tentatively, D is TRBD1 (5 bases). The germline CDR1 and CDR2 sequences are MNHEY and SMNVEV (reference sequence). The CDR3 runs 13 residues. V was trimmed by 8 bases and J by 3 bases, leaving 13 bases between them. The CDR3 bases are TGTGCCAGCGGGGACGACAGTTACTATGGCTACACCTTC. Its translation: CASGDDSYYGYTF.

This clone occurred a few times. The chain links TRBV7-9 to TRBJ1-2; TRBD1 might be the D (6 bases). The germline V gene encodes CDR1 SEHNR and CDR2 FQNEAQ (reference sequence). This CDR3 comprises 13 residues. Trimming took 3 bases from V and 6 from J, leaving 11 bases between them. Here the CDR3 reads CASSLDSSDGYTF. The CDR3 coding sequence is TGTGCCAGCAGCTTGGACAGCTCGGATGGCTACACCTTC.

This sequence joins TRBV6-5 and TRBJ1-2; D possibly corresponds to TRBD1 (5 bases). Trimming left V 6 bases short and J 6 bases short, with 14 bases between. The CDR3 runs 13 residues. Germline CDR1 reads MNHEY; CDR2 reads SVGAGI. CDR3 protein: CASRGVPLDGYTF. CDR3 nucleotide sequence: TGTGCCAGCAGAGGGGTTCCCTTGGATGGCTACACCTTC.

The V gene is TRBV5-1, the J gene TRBJ2-3; maybe TRBD1 (6 bases). Germline CDR1 and CDR2: SGHRS and YFSETQ. V lost 3 bases, J lost 2 bases, and 16 bases lay in between. The length of the CDR3 is 16 residues. The CDR3, as DNA: TGCGCCAGCAGCTCCCGAGAGGGGGACACCACAGATACGCAGTATTTT. This gives the protein CASSSREGDTTDTQYF.

This rearrangement joins TRBV9 to TRBJ1-1; the D is unclear. Trimming left V 0 bases short and J 0 bases short, with 6 bases between. Germline V CDR1 and CDR2: SGDLS, YYNGEE. There are 14 residues in the CDR3. The CDR3 reads CASSVEGLNTEAFF. The CDR3 coding sequence is TGTGCCAGCAGCGTAGAGGGCCTGAACACTGAAGCTTTCTTT. The full variable domain, rest sourced from reference TRBV9 and TRBJ1-1, is DSGVTQTPKHLITATGQRVTLRCSPRSGDLSVYWYQQSLDQGLQFLIQYYNGEERAKGNILERFSAQQFPDLHSELNLSSLELGDSALYFCASSVEGLNTEAFFGQGTRLTVV.

The rearrangement joins TRBV14 to TRBJ1-1; D is ambiguous. The CDR3 sequence is 13 residues long. The germline gives CDR1 SGHDN, CDR2 FVKESK. Trimming removed 4 bases from V and 3 bases from J, with 9 bases in between. For the CDR3, the DNA is TGTGCCAGCAGCCCGGACTTTTACACTGAAGCTTTCTTT. It is translated as CASSPDFYTEAFF.

J is TRBJ1-6 and V is TRBV10-2; the D is unclear. The germline V gene encodes CDR1 WSHSY and CDR2 SAAADI. V lost 4 bases and J lost 12, with 10 bases in between. The CDR3 contains 12 residues. CDR3 loop: CASSAAIRPLHF. The CDR3 bases are TGCGCCAGCAGTGCTGCGATACGACCCCTCCACTTT.

Comments on this clone: The same CDR3 is also encoded by other DNA sequences in this sample. Here the CDR3 reads CASSGRRREPQHF. Here the CDR3 DNA reads TGTGCCAGCTCAGGCCGGCGTAGGGAGCCCCAGCATTTT. The chain joins TRBV27 to TRBJ1-5; D is undetermined. This CDR3 spans 13 amino acids. Germline CDR1 MNHEY, CDR2 SMNVEV (reference sequence). V was shortened by 8 bases and J by 8 bases, with 16 bases between the two germline ends.

The chain recombines TRBV7-8 with TRBJ1-3, with D hard to call. Germline V gives CDR1 SGHVS, CDR2 FQNEAQ. The CDR3 contains 20 residues. The germline V and J ends were trimmed by 2 bases and 0 bases, with 23 bases remaining between them. The CDR3 DNA follows: TGTGCCAGCAGCTTAAACCTCGCTTCCGGGCTCCGTGGCTCTGGAAACACCATATATTTT. This translates into CASSLNLASGLRGSGNTIYF.